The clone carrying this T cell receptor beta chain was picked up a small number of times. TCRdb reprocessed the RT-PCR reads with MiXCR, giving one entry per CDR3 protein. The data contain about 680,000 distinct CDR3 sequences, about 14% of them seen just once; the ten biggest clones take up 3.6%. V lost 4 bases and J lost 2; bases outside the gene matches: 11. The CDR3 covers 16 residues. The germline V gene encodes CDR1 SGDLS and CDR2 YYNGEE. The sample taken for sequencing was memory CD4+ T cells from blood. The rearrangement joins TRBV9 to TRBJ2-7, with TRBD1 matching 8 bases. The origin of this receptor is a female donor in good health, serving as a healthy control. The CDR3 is CASSIAPGQGTYEQYF. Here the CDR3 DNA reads TGTGCCAGCAGCATTGCCCCCGGACAGGGCACCTACGAGCAGTACTTC.